What follows are 14 T cell receptor beta chains derived from one specimen sequenced in a study of blood T cell repertoires in COVID-19. Only in-frame clones appear in the TCRdb table, and some are missing; sequencing was by immunoSEQ multiplex PCR. The table has under 200,000 clones, about four fifths seen once. The specimen sequenced was peripheral blood. The receptors shown here come from a woman older than 75 with COVID-19, enrolled during active disease.

The chain is built from TRBV7-3 and TRBJ1-3, with 8 bases identical to TRBD1. Germline V gene data show CDR1 as SGHTA and CDR2 as FQGTGA. V trimming: 5 bases; J trimming: 1 base; junction bases outside the gene matches: 4. This CDR3 is built from 15 residues. The CDR3 spells CASSLTGASGNTIYF. CDR3 sequence (DNA): TGTGCCAGCAGCCTGACAGGGGCATCTGGAAACACCATATATTTT. Filled out from reference TRBV7-3 and TRBJ1-3, the complete variable domain reads GAGVSQTPSNKVTEKGKYVELRCDPISGHTALYWYRQSLGQGPEFLIYFQGTGAADDSGLPNDRFFAVRPEGSVSTLKIQRTERGDSAVYLCASSLTGASGNTIYFGEGSWLTVV.

This clone was detected once. The chain links TRBV9 to TRBJ1-2; TRBD1 is a possible D gene (5 bases). The ends were cut back, 1 base at V and 5 bases at J, with 9 bases in the middle. CDR3 length: 13 amino acids. Germline lookup yields CDR1 SGDLS and CDR2 YYNGEE. CDR3 DNA sequence: TGTGCCAGCAGCGTAAGGGGTGGGTATGGCTACACCTTC. This encodes CASSVRGGYGYTF.

Only one count was recorded for this clone. The chain employs TRBV5-1 and TRBJ2-2; no clear D. This CDR3 region has 15 residues. Germline CDR1 SGHRS, CDR2 YFSETQ. V lost 0 bases, J lost 5 bases, and 11 bases lay in between. The CDR3 region is CASSLDWVRTGELFF. The CDR3 nucleotides are TGCGCCAGCAGCTTGGACTGGGTGCGGACCGGGGAGCTGTTTTTT.

The chain uses TRBV7-2 and TRBJ1-3; weak D call: TRBD1 (5 bases). The CDR3 spans 15 residues. The ends were cut back, 1 base at V and 4 bases at J, with 11 bases in the middle. Germline V gene data show CDR1 as SGHTA and CDR2 as FQGNSA. DNA of the CDR3: TGTGCCAGCAGCTTAGAATCGGCAGGGGGAAACACCATATATTTT. Protein: CASSLESAGGNTIYF.

V and J are TRBV12-3 or TRBV12-4 and TRBJ2-1; the D gene is possibly TRBD2 (5 bases). The V end lost 3 bases, the J end lost 9 bases, and 12 bases lay between the germline ends. The CDR3 contains 13 residues. The CDR3 reads CASSLLLAGEQFF. For the CDR3, the DNA is TGTGCCAGCAGTTTGCTCCTAGCAGGTGAGCAGTTCTTC.

This sequence joins TRBV3-1 (or the pseudogene TRBV3-2) and TRBJ2-3; a weak D match, TRBD2 (5 bases). The V gene's germline CDR1 is LGHDT and CDR2 YNNKEL (reference sequence). Trimming took off 6 bases at V and 5 bases at J, with 15 bases between the two ends. This CDR3 region has 14 residues. Here the CDR3 DNA reads TGTGCCAGCAGTCGGGAAGTAGGAGTAGATACGCAGTATTTT. Protein product: CASSREVGVDTQYF.

In DNA, the CDR3 is TGTGCCAGCAGCTTAGCAGACAGGGTGGGCTACGAGCAGTACTTC. This translates into CASSLADRVGYEQYF. V gene TRBV7-9 combines with J gene TRBJ2-7; 7 nucleotides match TRBD1. V lost 0 bases, J lost 3 bases, and 5 bases stayed unmatched. The CDR3 consists of 15 residues. Germline CDR1 and CDR2: SEHNR and FQNEAQ (reference sequence).

The chain combines TRBV6-2 or TRBV6-3 with TRBJ2-5, with 11 bases aligning to TRBD2. CDR3 length equals 17 residues. CDR1 and CDR2 (germline): MNHEY, SVGEGT. After removal of 6 bases from V and 4 bases from J, the junction contained 13 bases not matched to a gene. This CDR3 reads CASSRTSGGWFGETQYF. As DNA, the CDR3 is TGTGCCAGCAGCCGAACTAGCGGGGGTTGGTTCGGAGAGACCCAGTACTTC.

V usage is TRBV6-5 and J usage is TRBJ2-3, with D unclear. The germline V and J ends were trimmed by 4 bases and 2 bases, with 16 bases remaining between them. Germline V gene lookup returns CDR1 MNHEY and CDR2 SVGAGI. The CDR3 sequence is 16 residues long. The CDR3 DNA sequence: TGTGCCAGCAGTTCCGCTAGTGGCGCCTTCACAGATACGCAGTATTTT. This codes for CASSSASGAFTDTQYF.

The V and J genes are TRBV6-5 and TRBJ2-1, with a tentative D call TRBD1 (5 bases). This CDR3 spans 14 amino acids. V was cut by 9 bases and J by 4 bases, with 16 bases left in between. Germline V gene sequence: CDR1 MNHEY, CDR2 SVGAGI. CDR3 nucleotides: TGTGCCAGTGCTAGGGGTTCTCGTTACAATGAGCAGTTCTTC. Protein: CASARGSRYNEQFF.

The chain joins TRBV6-5 to TRBJ1-2; possible D gene TRBD1, 6 bases. V dropped 8 bases and J dropped 3 bases, with 13 bases sitting between them. The CDR3 covers 13 residues. Germline V gene lookup returns CDR1 MNHEY and CDR2 SVGAGI. CDR3 DNA: TGTGCCAGCCCAACAGGGTACGACTATGGCTACACCTTC. This gives the protein CASPTGYDYGYTF.

The rearrangement joins TRBV19 to TRBJ2-1; tentative D call: TRBD1 (5 bases). CDR1 and CDR2 (germline): LNHDA, SQIVND (reference sequence). The CDR3 covers 14 residues. The V and J ends lost 3 bases and 4 bases respectively, with 10 bases between them. As DNA, the CDR3 is TGTGCCAGTAGTATCAGGGAAGCTTACAATGAGCAGTTCTTC. As protein: CASSIREAYNEQFF.

The V and J genes are TRBV6-1 and TRBJ1-3, with D unclear. Trimming left V 3 bases short and J 4 bases short, with 13 bases between. Germline V gene sequence: CDR1 MNHNS, CDR2 SASEGT. CDR3 size: 15 residues. CDR3 sequence reads: CASSDYSSPGNTIYF. The CDR3 DNA reads TGTGCCAGCAGTGATTATAGTTCCCCCGGAAACACCATATATTTT.

The rearrangement uses TRBV5-6 and TRBJ1-2, with D perhaps TRBD1 (5 bases). Germline CDR1 is SGHDT and CDR2 is YYEEEE. V lost 0 bases and J lost 5, with 20 bases in between. The CDR3 runs 17 residues. As DNA, the CDR3 is TGTGCCAGCAGCTTGGCCCGACAGACGCCGGCTTGGTATGGCTACACCTTC. It codes for CASSLARQTPAWYGYTF.